Below are 7 T cell receptor beta chains sequenced from a single sample in a study of blood T cell repertoires in COVID-19. Clones were read by immunoSEQ multiplex PCR, and TCRdb kept only the in-frame ones, dropping some. Found here are tens of thousands of clones, about 80% of them singletons; the top ten hold around 4.5%. Sequenced: peripheral blood. The receptors shown here come from a woman between 50 and 59 years old with acute or convalescent COVID-19.

This clone was recorded many times. This chain's CDR3 is CAISDSRQGAIEAFF. The CDR3, as DNA: TGTGCCATCAGTGACTCTCGACAGGGGGCGATTGAAGCTTTCTTT. The gene calls are TRBV10-3 and TRBJ1-1; 10 bases are shared with TRBD1. CDR3 length: 15 residues. V lost 3 bases, J lost 7 bases, and 8 bases stayed unmatched. Germline V gives CDR1 ENHRY, CDR2 SYGVKD.

The chain is built from TRBV5-1 and TRBJ1-3, with TRBD1 identical over 8 bases. The CDR3 covers 17 residues. Unmatched junction bases numbered 5, after V lost 0 bases and J lost 0 bases. CDR1 is SGHRS, CDR2 YFSETQ, per germline. The CDR3 region has the DNA TGCGCCAGCAGCTTGGCGGGACAGGCCGTCTCTGGAAACACCATATATTTT. It yields the protein CASSLAGQAVSGNTIYF.

The chain employs TRBV19 and TRBJ1-6; 8 nucleotides agree with TRBD1. The ends lost 3 bases at V and 6 bases at J; junction bases unmatched: 4. CDR1 and CDR2 (germline): LNHDA, SQIVND (reference sequence). The CDR3 runs 15 residues. The CDR3: CASSIIGQGNSPLHF. The CDR3 DNA reads TGTGCCAGTAGTATCATAGGACAGGGTAATTCACCCCTCCACTTT.

The J gene is TRBJ1-3, the V gene TRBV4-3, with D perhaps matching TRBD1 (5 bases). Germline V gene lookup returns CDR1 LGHNA and CDR2 YSLEER. This CDR3 region has 18 residues. Trimming left V 3 bases short and J 3 bases short, with 21 bases between. CDR3: CASSHKIRAGRNGNTIYF. CDR3 nucleotide sequence: TGCGCCAGCAGCCACAAGATAAGGGCAGGGAGGAATGGAAACACCATATATTTT.

This chain links TRBV9 with TRBJ2-3; possibly TRBD2 for D (6 bases). Germline loops: CDR1 SGDLS, CDR2 YYNGEE. V shed 0 bases and J shed 2 bases, with 13 bases lying between them. The CDR3 totals 16 residues. This CDR3 is CASSVGHGGTTDTQYF. The CDR3, as DNA: TGTGCCAGCAGCGTAGGGCACGGGGGAACCACAGATACGCAGTATTTT.

The J gene is TRBJ2-2, the V gene TRBV28; 8 bases align to TRBD1. CDR1 is MDHEN, CDR2 SYDVKM, per germline. V gave up 4 bases and J gave up 9 bases; unmatched junction bases: 7. The CDR3 extends over 14 amino acids. CDR3 nucleotide sequence: TGTGCCAGCAGTTCCGGACAGGGTTCCAGGGAGCTGTTTTTT. Amino acid sequence: CASSSGQGSRELFF.

The chain uses TRBV28 and TRBJ2-5, with D possibly being TRBD2 (6 bases). Trimming removed 3 bases from V and 5 bases from J, with 13 bases in between. Germline loops: CDR1 MDHEN, CDR2 SYDVKM. The CDR3 consists of 14 residues. Written as DNA, the CDR3 is TGTGCCAGCAGTTTTCGATCAGGGAGGGAGACCCAGTACTTC. It is translated as CASSFRSGRETQYF.